Listed below are T cell receptor beta chains from one sample, sequenced in a study of blood T cells in healthy people across ages. TCRdb reprocessed the 5' RACE reads via MiXCR and lists one record per CDR3 protein. The profile shows around 800,000 distinct CDR3 sequences, about 42% of them singletons. The sample consisted of blood. The receptors derive from an elderly man in good health. Each CDR3 is given without its conserved first and last residue. Fields, in order: V gene, D gene, CDR3 protein. D genes are given only for firm matches.

>TRBV7-2|TRBD1
ASSQQGGFNQPQH
>TRBV2|TRBD1
ASRSDRGYEQY
>TRBV28|TRBD1
ASSYPTGQELATNEKLF
>TRBV29-1|TRBD1
SGGTANYGYT
>TRBV20-1|.
SARYSGTPGNEQF
>TRBV7-9|.
ASSARIMNTEAF
>TRBV12-3/TRBV12-4|TRBD2
ASSRGLAGVGNTGELF
>TRBV24-1|.
ATSDLGQNLQETQY
>TRBV7-8|.
ASSMDPENEQF
>TRBV5-5|.
ASSLVRGGNPEAF
>TRBV12-3/TRBV12-4|.
ASSFVLNTGELF
>TRBV2|TRBD2
ASNRRSSGNNEQF
>TRBV7-2|TRBD1
ASSLWGRGLDTEAF
>TRBV7-6|.
ASSLMGQTGTEAF
>TRBV20-1|.
SARKDYGYT
>TRBV30|.
AWNGFGANVLT
>TRBV20-1|.
SAIPPSSSYERY
>TRBV7-2|.
ASSLRTIHEQY
>TRBV28|TRBD1
ASSSTGGRKTQY
>TRBV28|.
ASSPSLGESYEQY
>TRBV10-3|.
AISESVGRVNYGYT
>TRBV11-3|.
ASSSLGPRGGELF
>TRBV3-1|TRBD2
ASSQVPRTSGSSYNEQF
>TRBV25-1|.
ASSQGSEQY
>TRBV7-9|TRBD2
ASSSITSGRYEQY
>TRBV29-1|.
SVGTLSYEQY
>TRBV6-5|TRBD1
ASGRQGSLSYEQY
>TRBV5-6|TRBD1
ASSLLQGSSPLH
>TRBV28|.
ASSLFFRGQETQY
>TRBV29-1|TRBD1
SLRGGSWSYNEQF
>TRBV29-1|.
SVGQTYEQY
>TRBV7-9|.
ASSLGAQNEQF
>TRBV5-6|.
ASSARVEGSPLH
>TRBV15|TRBD1
ATSKRQGGEKLF
>TRBV20-1|.
SAREPKGGGYT
>TRBV20-1|TRBD1
SAARTGETQY
>TRBV5-1|.
ASSLRPTGSGANVLT
>TRBV21-1|.
ASSINRGTNEKLF
>TRBV20-1|TRBD1
SAPLYLPGTGGYEQY
>TRBV12-3/TRBV12-4|TRBD2
ASSPVAGSSGRIYEQY
>TRBV7-3|TRBD2
ASRITGDYFDEQY